This T cell receptor (beta chain) was sequenced in a study of regulatory T cells in long-lasting Graves disease. Germline V lookup: CDR1 MNHNS, CDR2 SASEGT. This CDR3 comprises 15 residues. After removal of 5 bases from V and 7 bases from J, the junction contained 10 bases not matched to a gene. Building of the TCR beta libraries involved iRepertoire HTBI primers and Arm-PCR of CDR3 regions. TCRdb used MiXCR to reprocess the multiplex PCR reads, holding one entry per CDR3 protein. The sample gives about 470,000 distinct CDR3 sequences, about 20% of which show up once; 6.5% to 10% is in the top ten. The time point was: persistent/refractory GD, antithyroid drugs over 5 years with positive TRAb. Preparation of the TCR library used RNA extracted from PBMCs. Under American Thyroid Association guidelines, Graves' disease was diagnosed.

The chain combines TRBV6-1 with TRBJ2-7, with TRBD2 identical over 11 bases. This clonotype originated in a female donor with Graves disease. Sequenced here: peripheral blood mononuclear cells (PBMCs), sampled when the disease was refractory, from a patient treated with antithyroid drugs. The CDR3 sequence is CASSYNSGRASEQYF. CDR3 coding DNA: TGTGCCAGCAGTTACAATAGCGGGAGGGCTTCTGAGCAGTACTTC.